Shown below are 20 T cell receptor beta chains from a single sample sequenced in a study of T cells in women clearing cervical HPV infection. Some clones are missing from TCRdb's copy, which holds only in-frame ones; the method was immunoSEQ multiplex PCR. This sample contains more than 30,000 clones. Sequences were obtained from blood buffy coat. The receptors shown here come from a woman aged 18 to 75 with a cervical HPV16 infection that either progressed to CIN3+ or cleared (not recorded which).

As concerns this clone: The observed sequence ends 3 residues before the CDR3 terminus, with the missing tail filled in from the germline J gene. The gene calls are TRBV5-1 and TRBJ2-5; 7 nucleotides agree with TRBD2. The CDR3 spans 14 residues. Per germline, CDR1 SGHRS and CDR2 YFSETQ. The ends lost 2 bases at V and 4 bases at J; junction bases unmatched: 5. The part of the CDR3 DNA that was read is TGCGCCAGCAGCTTTACGGGGGAGGGAGAGACC. This codes for CASSFTGEGET. The full-length CDR3 reads as CASSFTGEGETQYF.

Turning to this clone: The CDR3 end falls 3 residues outside the read, so it is completed with the germline J gene. V gene TRBV12-5 combines with J gene TRBJ2-3, with 14 positions matching TRBD2. Germline V gives CDR1 LGHNT, CDR2 FRNRAP. This CDR3 is 16 amino acids long. CDR3 DNA (partial): TGTGCTAGTGGTCAGCCGGGACTAGCGGGAGTTCGGGCG. Amino acid sequence: CASGQPGLAGVRA. The entire CDR3 protein is CASGQPGLAGVRAQYF.

A remark on this clone: Coverage ceases 3 residues before the CDR3 finishes, and the germline J gene fills in the end. The J gene is TRBJ1-4, the V gene TRBV7-2; 7 bases match TRBD1. There are 15 residues in the CDR3. Per germline, CDR1 SGHTA and CDR2 FQGNSA. The V gene end was trimmed by 5 bases and the J gene end by 8 bases; junction bases not matched to a gene: 11. CDR3 amino acids: CASSLNRGRHEKLFF. The CDR3 DNA, read in part, is TGTGCCAGCAGCCTAAACAGGGGACGTCACGAAAAA.

As to this clone: The CDR3 end is not reached by the read, which stops 3 residues before it; the germline J gene fills it in. The chain joins TRBV18 to TRBJ2-7, with TRBD2 identical over 7 bases. Trimming at V came to 6 bases and at J to 3 bases, leaving 5 bases not matched to a gene. Germline CDR1 and CDR2: KGHSH and LQKENI. The length of the CDR3 is 13 residues. CDR3 sequence: CASSPGLSYEQYF. CDR3 DNA, as far as it was read: TGTGCCAGCTCCCCGGGACTAAGCTACGAG.

With regard to this clone: The read comes to an end 3 residues before the CDR3 does, leaving the germline J gene to fill in the end. The rearrangement joins TRBV20-1 to TRBJ2-7; 7 bases are a match to TRBD2. Germline CDR1 reads DFQATT; CDR2 reads SNEGSKA (reference sequence). Trimming cost V 3 bases and J 2 bases; bases outside gene matches: 7. This CDR3 region has 14 residues. The CDR3 here is CSASKGTTAYEQYF. CDR3 bases read: TGCAGTGCTAGTAAGGGGACTACAGCCTACGAG.

Of note for this clone: The observed sequence ends 3 residues before the CDR3 terminus, with the missing tail filled in from the germline J gene. The chain is built from TRBV20-1 and TRBJ2-1; D unclear. Germline CDR1 reads DFQATT; CDR2 reads SNEGSKA (reference sequence). Trimming took 0 bases from V and 8 from J, leaving 11 bases between them. The length of the CDR3 is 13 residues. The sequenced part of the CDR3 DNA is TGCAGTGCTAGAGAACTAACCGTCGATGAG. It yields the protein CSARELTVDE. The entire CDR3 protein reads CSARELTVDEQFF.

As to this clone: The CDR3 goes on 3 residues after the read ends, and that part is filled in from the germline J gene. The chain employs TRBV30 and TRBJ1-1; 8 bases match TRBD1. Germline assignment: CDR1 GTSNPN and CDR2 SVGIG (reference sequence). The V segment lost 7 bases and the J segment 6 bases; nucleotides outside the gene matches: 22. The CDR3 sequence is 17 residues long. The CDR3 sequence: CAFYFGQGLAMWSEAFF. CDR3 DNA (partial): TGTGCCTTCTATTTTGGACAGGGCCTTGCGATGTGGTCTGAA.

As concerns this clone: The junction differs from germline at one of its ends, possibly a read error. The read comes to an end 3 residues before the CDR3 does, leaving the germline J gene to fill in the end. The chain employs TRBV18 and TRBJ2-3, with a weak D call TRBD2 (5 bases). Germline V gene lookup returns CDR1 KGHSH and CDR2 LQKENI. The CDR3 length is 16 residues. CDR3 DNA, as far as it was read: TGTGTCAGCTCCCCCTCCCCCCCGGGGAACAATCAGCCG. It encodes CVSSPSPPGNNQP. The CDR3, in full, reads CVSSPSPPGNNQPQYF.

Concerning this clone itself: Read coverage stops 3 residues before the CDR3 terminus; the germline J gene supplies the remainder. The V and J genes are TRBV24-1 and TRBJ2-2; TRBD2 agrees at 10 bases. Germline lookup yields CDR1 KGHDR and CDR2 SFDVKD. The CDR3 consists of 14 residues. V lost 7 bases and J lost 3; bases outside the gene matches: 1. The CDR3 sequence is CATRGTSDTGELFF. The CDR3 bases that were read are TGTGCCACCAGAGGGACTAGCGACACCGGGGAG.

Details on this clone: The read ends 3 residues before the CDR3 terminus; that terminus is restored from the germline J gene. The genes are TRBV20-1 and TRBJ2-1; D gene ambiguous. Germline V gene sequence: CDR1 DFQATT, CDR2 SNEGSKA (reference sequence). Trimming removed 1 base at V and 2 bases at J, with 9 bases between. The length of the CDR3 is 14 residues. The sequenced part of the CDR3 DNA is TGCAGTGCTAGAGTTGGTCTAGCCTACAATGAG. Translating gives CSARVGLAYNE. The whole CDR3 sequence is CSARVGLAYNEQFF.

Regarding this clone: The sequence runs out 3 residues before the end of the CDR3; the remainder is reconstructed from the germline J gene. The V and J genes are TRBV7-6 and TRBJ1-3, with TRBD1 matching 9 bases. Germline CDR1 SGHVS, CDR2 FNYEAQ. The CDR3 extends over 18 amino acids. V shed 5 bases and J 2 bases; nucleotides not matched to a gene: 13. The sequenced CDR3 bases are TGTGCCAGCAGCCGTGGGGACAGGGTGGTTTTGGCTGGAAACACC. Translating it yields CASSRGDRVVLAGNT. The complete CDR3 reads CASSRGDRVVLAGNTIYF.

Comments on this clone: Read data end 3 residues before the CDR3 end; the end is taken from the germline J gene. The V call is TRBV10-3, the J call TRBJ2-3; possibly TRBD1 for D (6 bases). Per the germline V gene, CDR1 is ENHRY and CDR2 is SYGVKD. V lost 6 bases and J lost 0, with 13 bases in between. The CDR3 is made up of 15 amino acids. CDR3 in amino acids: CAIRSATGSTDTQYF. The CDR3 bases that were read are TGTGCCATCAGATCCGCGACAGGAAGCACAGATACG.

Worth noting for this clone: The observed sequence ends 3 residues before the CDR3 terminus, with the missing tail filled in from the germline J gene. V and J are TRBV20-1 and TRBJ2-7; D is ambiguous. V was shortened by 0 bases and J by 0 bases, with 12 bases between the two germline ends. Germline CDR1 reads DFQATT; CDR2 reads SNEGSKA (reference sequence). CDR3 length: 15 residues. This chain's CDR3 is CSARDSSLGSYEQYF. Incomplete CDR3 DNA: TGCAGTGCTAGAGATAGTAGCTTGGGCTCCTACGAG.

Of note for this clone: The read finishes 3 residues shy of the CDR3 end, and the germline J gene is used to complete it. This chain uses TRBV7-9 with TRBJ1-2; unclear D gene. The CDR3 spans 15 residues. CDR1 and CDR2 from the germline V gene are SEHNR and FQNEAQ (reference sequence). CDR3 protein: CAWRRLPTGSWGYTF. The sequenced CDR3 bases are TGTGCCTGGAGGAGACTACCGACTGGGTCCTGGGGC.

In the case of this clone: The read stops 3 residues short of the end of the CDR3; the missing end is completed from the germline J gene. This chain connects TRBV5-1 to TRBJ2-3, with 9 bases lining up with TRBD2. Trimming took 8 bases from V and 1 from J; bases not matched to a gene: 5. Per the germline V gene, CDR1 is SGHRS and CDR2 is YFSETQ. The CDR3 is 14 amino acids. The CDR3 spells CASRAGGGTDTQYF. The covered CDR3 bases are TGCGCCAGTAGAGCGGGAGGTGGCACAGATACG.

A note on this clone: Coverage ceases 3 residues before the CDR3 finishes, and the germline J gene fills in the end. The chain uses TRBV20-1 and TRBJ2-3, with 8 bases identical to TRBD2. The CDR3 loop spans 17 amino acids. Unmatched junction bases numbered 13, after V lost 3 bases and J lost 2 bases. Per the germline V gene, CDR1 is DFQATT and CDR2 is SNEGSKA (reference sequence). The CDR3 bases that were read are TGCAGTGCTAGCCCACAAACGACTAGCGTATACACAGATACG. Translating it yields CSASPQTTSVYTDT. The complete CDR3 sequence is CSASPQTTSVYTDTQYF.

About this clone itself: The CDR3 end lies 3 residues beyond the end of the read and is filled in from the germline J gene. The chain combines TRBV5-6 with TRBJ2-7, with D perhaps matching TRBD2 (5 bases). V lost 3 bases and J 3 bases, leaving 10 bases between the germline ends. Per germline, CDR1 SGHDT and CDR2 YYEEEE. The CDR3 covers 13 residues. This CDR3 reads CASSSFGDYEQYF. The sequenced CDR3 bases are TGTGCCAGCAGCTCGTTCGGGGACTACGAG.

For this clone: The CDR3 extends 3 residues past the end of the read, so its final part is completed from the germline J gene. The chain has TRBV5-1 and TRBJ2-1; 15 bases are a match to TRBD2. J was trimmed by 5 bases and V by 3 bases; bases with no gene match: 6. Germline V CDR1 and CDR2: SGHRS, YFSETQ. CDR3 length: 17 amino acids. The CDR3 DNA, read in part, is TGCGCCAGCAGCTGGGGACTAGCGGGAGGTAGCGACAATGAG. It codes for CASSWGLAGGSDNE. The whole CDR3 reads CASSWGLAGGSDNEQFF.

Comments on this clone: The read terminates 3 residues before the CDR3 end, so the remaining end is supplied by the germline J gene. The chain employs TRBV19 and TRBJ1-1; the D is unclear. CDR1 is LNHDA and CDR2 is SQIVND in the germline V gene (reference sequence). V was trimmed by 6 bases and J by 1 base, leaving 15 bases between them. The CDR3 sequence is 15 residues long. The CDR3 protein is CASRNPDKGNTEAFF. CDR3 bases read: TGTGCCAGTAGGAACCCAGATAAAGGGAACACTGAA.

Turning to this clone: The read terminates 3 residues ahead of where the CDR3 ends, so the germline J gene completes it. The chain uses TRBV6-1 and TRBJ2-7; TRBD1 agrees at 8 bases. CDR3 length: 15 amino acids. Per the germline V gene, CDR1 is MNHNS and CDR2 is SASEGT. V lost 3 bases and J lost 1; bases outside the gene matches: 5. CDR3 DNA (partial): TGTGCCAGCAGTGACCCCGGGACAGGATCCTACGAG. It translates to CASSDPGTGSYE. The full-length CDR3 reads as CASSDPGTGSYEQYF.